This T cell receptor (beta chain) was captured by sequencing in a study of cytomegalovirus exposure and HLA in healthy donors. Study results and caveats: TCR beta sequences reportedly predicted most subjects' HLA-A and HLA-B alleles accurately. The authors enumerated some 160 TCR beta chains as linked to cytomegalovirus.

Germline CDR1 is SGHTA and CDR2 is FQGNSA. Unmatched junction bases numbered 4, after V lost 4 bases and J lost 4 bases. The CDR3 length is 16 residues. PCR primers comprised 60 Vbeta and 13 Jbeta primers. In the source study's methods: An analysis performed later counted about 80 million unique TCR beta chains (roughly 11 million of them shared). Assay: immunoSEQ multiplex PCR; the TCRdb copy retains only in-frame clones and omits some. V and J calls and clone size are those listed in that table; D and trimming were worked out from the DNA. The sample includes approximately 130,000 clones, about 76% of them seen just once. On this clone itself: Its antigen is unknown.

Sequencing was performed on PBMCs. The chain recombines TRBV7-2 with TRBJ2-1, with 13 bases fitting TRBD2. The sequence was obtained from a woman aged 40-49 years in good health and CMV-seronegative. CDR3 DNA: TGTGCCAGCAGCTCTCGGACTAGCGGGGGTTACAATGAGCAGTTCTTC. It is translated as CASSSRTSGGYNEQFF.